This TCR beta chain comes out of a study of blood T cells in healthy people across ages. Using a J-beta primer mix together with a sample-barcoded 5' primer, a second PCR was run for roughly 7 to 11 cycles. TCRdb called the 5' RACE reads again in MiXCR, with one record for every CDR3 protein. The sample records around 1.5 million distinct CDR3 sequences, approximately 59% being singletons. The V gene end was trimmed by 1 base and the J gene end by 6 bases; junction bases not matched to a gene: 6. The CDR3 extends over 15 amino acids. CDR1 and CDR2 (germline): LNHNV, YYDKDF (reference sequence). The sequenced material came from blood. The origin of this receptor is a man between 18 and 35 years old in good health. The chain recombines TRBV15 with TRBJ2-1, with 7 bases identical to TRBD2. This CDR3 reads CATSRGRERVNEQFF. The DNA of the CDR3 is TGTGCCACCAGCAGAGGGCGGGAGAGAGTCAATGAGCAGTTCTTC. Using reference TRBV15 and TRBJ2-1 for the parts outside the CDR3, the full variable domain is DAMVIQNPRYQVTQFGKPVTLSCSQTLNHNVMYWYQQKSSQAPKLLFHYYDKDFNNEADTPDNFQSRRPNTSFCFLDIRSPGLGDTAMYLCATSRGRERVNEQFFGPGTRLTVL.